This T cell receptor (beta chain) was sequenced during a study of T cells after yellow fever vaccination (dated by TCRdb to the late 2010s). Broadly, across the study: Libraries from fractions with low cell numbers were prepared with the SMART-Seq v4 Ultra Low Input RNA kit. To follow T-cell clones before and after both primary and booster YFV17D yellow fever vaccination, bulk TCR alpha and beta repertoires underwent longitudinal sequencing. Two healthy male donors, one aged 18 to 30 and one aged 30 to 40 years, made up the cohort. Blood was drawn at multiple timepoints before and after primary and secondary immunization, with bulk PBMC replicates and cell subsets isolated. On the study overall, not on this receptor specifically: Because the study included only two donors, the extent to which the findings can be generalized is limited. Most clones expanded after primary vaccination were re-detected after the booster (96% of CD4 and approximately 85% of CD8), suggesting broad memory maintenance. A small fraction of clonotypes showed up in both the CD4 and CD8 compartments, probably as a result of convergent recombination. Computational filtering was needed because FACS-sorted repertoires could contain abundant contaminating clonotypes from the bulk population. The secondary T-cell response was weaker than the primary response but faster, peaking on day 5 instead of day 15.

The treatment or condition label, as the study defines it: live attenuated yellow fever vaccine strain. At every blood-draw timepoint, two biological replicates of bulk PBMCs were collected. A standard Ficoll-Paque protocol was used to isolate PBMCs from peripheral blood. TriZol was used to extract RNA from bulk PBMCs, CD4 and CD8 fractions, and dextramer-positive and dextramer-negative fractions. TCRdb names Illumina NovaSeq 6000 as the instrument used. TCR cDNA was made using 5'RACE template switching, a step that added a universal primer site and unique molecular identifiers. cDNA synthesis was primed from both the TCR alpha and TCR beta constant segments. Library amplification involved two PCR steps, and the second step added sample barcodes and sequencing adapters. Sequencing of libraries was done on Illumina HiSeq 2500 (2x100 bp) or NovaSeq (2x150 bp). For the original study's pipeline: Reads were demultiplexed and collapsed into UMI consensus sequences with MIGEC, and V(D)J alignment was performed with MiXCR. Clonotypes responding to the vaccine were identified with edgeR on replicate PBMC samples, with the criteria of FDR below 0.01 and a log2 fold change above 5 up to day 15. Each bulk clonotype was labeled CD4 or CD8 based on which sequenced repertoire, CD4 or CD8, contained the clonotype at higher abundance. In TCRdb, the public reads were trimmed at Q25 with fastp and aligned with MiXCR, with productive beta chains retained. Each CDR3 protein appears once, grouped with its most common genes and DNA. These V and J calls rely on TCRdb rather than the paper's analysis. This sample has 300,000 to 350,000 distinct CDR3 sequences in its table, and 3.5% to 4.5% of those were observed once. Of the sample, just under 20% is held by the ten largest clones.

This clonotype has ten or more counts. The clone's antigen remains unknown. Nothing much larger sits one base from this clone, and base qualities are not available. The TCR originated in a man aged 18-30 years who received the YFV17D yellow fever vaccine. The sample here was PBMCs, taken 15 days after the yellow fever booster vaccination.

This receptor has the CDR3 CASRLTGTYGYTF. The DNA sequence follows: TGTGCCAGCAGACTCACAGGGACCTATGGCTACACCTTC. The chain was built from TRBV6-5 and TRBJ1-2, and TRBD1 may be the D gene, going by 6 matching bases. CDR1 and CDR2 are drawn from the germline V gene: MNHEY, SVGAGI. From the cysteine up to the phenylalanine, the CDR3 has a length of 13 residues. The read is trimmed to its CDR3 DNA, 39 bases read in frame from base 1. A distance of 12 bases separates the germline ends of V and J, which lose 6 bases and 4 bases respectively.